The 14 T cell receptor beta chains below come from one sample, sequenced in a study of shared clonotypes between healthy human individuals. Sequencing used immunoSEQ multiplex PCR; TCRdb keeps in-frame clones, though not all of them. This repertoire shows around 1 million clones, less than 85% found once; its top ten account for approximately 1.5%. The sample consisted of memory CD4+ T cells sorted from blood. Subset in this sample: CD45RA-negative fraction. The receptor set was obtained from a man younger than 30 in good health.

The table lists this clone with a count of one. This chain connects TRBV28 to TRBJ1-2, with D possibly TRBD1 on 6 matching bases. CDR1 is MDHEN and CDR2 is SYDVKM in the germline V gene. V was trimmed by 4 bases and J by 8 bases, leaving 20 bases between them. This CDR3 contains 15 residues. The CDR3 here is CASSSPTPGGEGYTF. The DNA of the CDR3 is TGTGCCAGCAGTTCCCCCACCCCCGGGGGCGAAGGCTACACCTTC.

The V and J genes are TRBV7-2 and TRBJ1-3, with unresolved D. Germline V gives CDR1 SGHTA, CDR2 FQGNSA. The CDR3 sequence is 14 residues long. Trimming took off 3 bases at V and 4 bases at J, with 10 bases between the two ends. The CDR3 loop is CASSFVVSGNTIYF. The CDR3 DNA reads as TGTGCCAGCAGCTTCGTGGTGTCGGGAAACACCATATATTTT.

The chain recombines TRBV4-2 with TRBJ1-6; 7 bases are a match to TRBD1. This CDR3 contains 14 residues. The junction had 3 bases not matched to a gene; V was cut back by 3 bases and J by 7 bases. Germline V gene sequence: CDR1 LGHNA, CDR2 YNFKEQ. The chain's CDR3 is CASSQGQSNSPLHF. CDR3 nucleotides: TGTGCCAGCAGCCAGGGACAGTCCAATTCACCCCTCCACTTT.

This sequence joins TRBV12-5 and TRBJ1-5; TRBD1 matches 10 bases. In germline, CDR1 is LGHNT, CDR2 FRNRAP. The CDR3 is made up of 14 amino acids. Trimming took 3 bases from V and 5 from J; bases not matched to a gene: 1. The CDR3, as DNA: TGTGCTAGTGGTTTCGGACAGGGGGATCAGCCCCAGCATTTT. It encodes CASGFGQGDQPQHF.

V is TRBV9 and J is TRBJ2-7, with a tentative D call TRBD2 (6 bases). With 0 bases removed from V and 5 bases from J, the gap between germline ends came to 12 bases. The V gene's germline CDR1 is SGDLS and CDR2 YYNGEE. This CDR3 has 14 residues. The CDR3 coding sequence is TGTGCCAGCAGCGTAGATCTCCGGGAGAACGAGCAGTACTTC. This sequence encodes CASSVDLRENEQYF.

On this clone: The junction and the germline gene differ at one end; a read error may be behind it. The rearrangement links TRBV4-1 to TRBJ2-7, with D unresolved. CDR1 and CDR2 (germline): MGHRA, YSYEKL. The length of the CDR3 is 14 residues. Here the CDR3 DNA reads TGCGCCAGCAGCCAAGATCAAAACTCCAACGAGCAGTACTTC. Translating it yields CASSQDQNSNEQYF.

This clone was counted a single time. This chain uses TRBV7-8 with TRBJ1-4; D is ambiguous. CDR3 length: 13 amino acids. Germline V gene lookup returns CDR1 SGHVS and CDR2 FQNEAQ. Trimming took off 1 base at V and 7 bases at J, with 7 bases between the two ends. The CDR3 DNA follows: TGTGCCAGCAGCTTAGTGATCCCTGAAAAACTGTTTTTT. Protein: CASSLVIPEKLFF.

This clone appeared once. The chain combines TRBV9 with TRBJ2-1; possible D gene TRBD2, 6 bases. V was cut by 4 bases and J by 0 bases, with 11 bases left in between. Germline CDR1 is SGDLS and CDR2 is YYNGEE. The CDR3 length is 15 residues. The CDR3 reads CASSPGGPSYNEQFF. CDR3 DNA: TGTGCCAGCAGCCCCGGGGGACCCTCCTACAATGAGCAGTTCTTC.

This clone was seen only once. The chain recombines TRBV6-5 with TRBJ1-1; TRBD1 agrees at 9 bases. The germline V gene encodes CDR1 MNHEY and CDR2 SVGAGI. V lost 5 bases and J lost 7; bases outside the gene matches: 11. The CDR3 contains 15 residues. DNA for the CDR3: TGTGCCAGCAGTACCTCCGGGACAGGGAAACGTGAAGCTTTCTTT. Protein sequence: CASSTSGTGKREAFF.

The chain recombines TRBV10-3 with TRBJ2-7, with a tentative D call TRBD2 (6 bases). The CDR3 loop spans 15 amino acids. V shed 4 bases and J shed 6 bases, with 19 bases lying between them. CDR1 and CDR2 from the germline V gene are ENHRY and SYGVKD. The CDR3 DNA reads as TGTGCCATCAGTGCCCTCAGGGAGGTTCCTAGCGAGCAGTACTTC. Its translation is CAISALREVPSEQYF.

The chain links TRBV19 to TRBJ2-1, with D possibly matching TRBD1 (5 bases). Germline CDR1 reads LNHDA; CDR2 reads SQIVND (reference sequence). V lost 3 bases and J lost 9, with 18 bases in between. The CDR3 loop spans 15 amino acids. The CDR3 loop is CASSIGSIRGGEQFF. DNA for the CDR3: TGTGCCAGTAGTATCGGATCGATAAGGGGCGGTGAGCAGTTCTTC.

This chain links TRBV29-1 with TRBJ2-1, with 8 nucleotides matching TRBD2. Germline loops: CDR1 SQVTM, CDR2 ANQGSEA. The CDR3 extends over 17 amino acids. V trimming: 3 bases; J trimming: 3 bases; junction bases outside the gene matches: 13. The CDR3 nucleotides read TGCAGCGTTGAGCTCGGAAGCGGGAGTAGGGTCTACAATGAGCAGTTCTTC. Its protein product is CSVELGSGSRVYNEQFF.

Worth noting for this clone: Other nucleotide sequences from this sample produce the same CDR3. The chain employs TRBV10-2 and TRBJ2-2; D is perhaps TRBD1 or TRBD2 (5 bases each). The CDR3 extends over 12 amino acids. In germline, CDR1 is WSHSY, CDR2 SAAADI. V lost 4 bases to trimming and J lost 6 bases, with 6 bases between them. Here the CDR3 reads CASSAGPGELFF. The CDR3 nucleotides are TGCGCCAGCAGTGCGGGGCCCGGGGAGCTGTTTTTT.

This clone was picked up many times. This rearrangement joins TRBV10-2 to TRBJ2-7; D is unresolved. Trimming pared 0 bases from V and 6 bases from J, leaving 9 bases between. The CDR3 runs to 13 residues. The V gene's germline CDR1 is WSHSY and CDR2 SAAADI. CDR3 loop: CASSESFLSEQYF. CDR3 bases: TGCGCCAGCAGTGAGTCTTTCCTCTCCGAGCAGTACTTC.